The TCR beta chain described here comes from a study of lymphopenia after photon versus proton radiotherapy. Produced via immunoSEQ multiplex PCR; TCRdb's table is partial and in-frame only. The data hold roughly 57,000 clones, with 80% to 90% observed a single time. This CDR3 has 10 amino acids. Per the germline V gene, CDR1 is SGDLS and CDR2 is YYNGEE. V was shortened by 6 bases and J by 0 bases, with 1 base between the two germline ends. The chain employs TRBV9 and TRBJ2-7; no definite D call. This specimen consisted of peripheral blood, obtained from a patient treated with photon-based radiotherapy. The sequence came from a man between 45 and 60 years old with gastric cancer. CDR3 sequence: CASNSYEQYF. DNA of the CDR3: TGTGCCAGCAACTCCTACGAGCAGTACTTC.